The clone carrying this T cell receptor beta chain was found many times. The table came from immunoSEQ multiplex PCR; TCRdb's copy has only in-frame clones and leaves some out. The sample comprises 150,000 to 200,000 clones, 80% of which are singletons, and about 6% rests with the top ten. This sample stems from a study of blood T cell repertoires in COVID-19. CDR3 length: 17 amino acids. V was cut by 0 bases and J by 2 bases, with 14 bases left in between. Germline V lookup: CDR1 LGHNA, CDR2 YNFKEQ. The V and J genes are TRBV4-2 and TRBJ1-5; D is unclear. Sequenced input: PBMCs or T cells enriched from blood (not recorded which). The receptor comes from a man in his forties who had recovered from COVID-19. The chain's CDR3 is CASSQDGPGAGNQPQHF. CDR3 coding DNA: TGTGCCAGCAGCCAAGATGGGCCGGGAGCCGGCAATCAGCCCCAGCATTTT.